A selection of T cell receptor beta chains follows, all from one sample in a study of beta chain features in type 1 diabetes. Measured with immunoSEQ multiplex PCR; TCRdb has only the in-frame clones, and not every one. The data show about 330,000 clones, approximately 11% seen once. Sequenced: naive CD4+ T cells from blood. The receptors stem from a woman under 40 in good health. Each CDR3 is given with its conserved first and last residue. The order of the fields is D gene, CDR3 length, J gene, clone size, V gene, CDR3 protein, CDR3 DNA. D genes are given only for firm matches. Clone size is given for some rows only: seen once, a few or many times, or a class if the clone is expanded.

D: .
length: 11
J: TRBJ1-2
size: .
V: TRBV30
CDR3: CAETGYYGYTF
DNA: TGTGCGGAAACAGGGTACTATGGCTACACCTTC

D: .
length: 17
J: TRBJ2-7
size: .
V: TRBV5-1
CDR3: CASSLVPVQLGSYEQYF
DNA: TGCGCCAGCAGCCTGGTACCGGTACAGCTTGGATCCTACGAGCAGTACTTC

D: .
length: 12
J: TRBJ2-5
size: .
V: TRBV19
CDR3: CASNSGGETQYF
DNA: TGTGCCAGTAATTCAGGAGGGGAGACCCAGTACTTC

D: TRBD1
length: 16
J: TRBJ2-5
size: .
V: TRBV4-3
CDR3: CASSQGQGPLGETQYF
DNA: TGCGCCAGCAGCCAAGGACAGGGGCCGTTGGGAGAGACCCAGTACTTC

D: TRBD2
length: 13
J: TRBJ2-5
size: .
V: TRBV30
CDR3: CAWGTHSGKTQYF
DNA: TGTGCCTGGGGAACCCATAGCGGGAAGACCCAGTACTTC

D: TRBD2
length: 16
J: TRBJ2-7
size: .
V: TRBV15
CDR3: CATSRVELAGAYEQYF
DNA: TGTGCCACCAGCAGAGTGGAGCTAGCGGGCGCCTACGAGCAGTACTTC

D: TRBD1
length: 15
J: TRBJ2-3
size: few
V: TRBV7-2
CDR3: CASSSGTGHIDTQYF
DNA: TGTGCCAGCAGCTCGGGGACAGGGCACATCGATACGCAGTATTTT

D: .
length: 13
J: TRBJ1-1
size: few
V: TRBV6-6
CDR3: CASRARLNTEAFF
DNA: TGTGCCAGCAGGGCCAGATTGAACACTGAAGCTTTCTTT

D: TRBD2
length: 13
J: TRBJ2-1
size: few
V: TRBV30
CDR3: CAWSLGGSSEQFF
DNA: TGTGCCTGGAGTCTCGGCGGGAGCTCGGAGCAGTTCTTC

D: TRBD1
length: 12
J: TRBJ1-2
size: few
V: TRBV30
CDR3: CACTRGGSGYTF
DNA: TGTGCCTGCACAAGAGGGGGCTCTGGCTACACCTTC

D: .
length: 13
J: TRBJ2-7
size: few
V: TRBV6-4
CDR3: CASRSQWSYEQYF
DNA: TGTGCCAGCAGGAGTCAGTGGAGCTACGAGCAGTACTTC

D: TRBD1
length: 18
J: TRBJ1-2
size: .
V: TRBV19
CDR3: CASNDLGAGTGRVYGYTF
DNA: TGTGCCAGTAACGATTTGGGCGCCGGGACAGGCCGTGTCTATGGCTACACCTTC

D: .
length: 13
J: TRBJ2-4
size: few
V: TRBV6-5
CDR3: CASSDRAKNIQYF
DNA: TGTGCCAGCAGTGACAGAGCCAAAAACATTCAGTACTTC

D: TRBD2
length: 16
J: TRBJ2-1
size: .
V: TRBV28
CDR3: CASSLIGGRAYNEQFF
DNA: TGTGCCAGCAGTTTAATTGGCGGGAGGGCTTACAATGAGCAGTTCTTC

D: TRBD1
length: 15
J: TRBJ2-7
size: .
V: TRBV7-2
CDR3: CASSRRQGLSYEQYF
DNA: TGTGCCAGCAGCAGACGACAGGGCCTCTCCTACGAGCAGTACTTC

D: .
length: 14
J: TRBJ2-5
size: few
V: TRBV10-3
CDR3: CAISSHLAQETQYF
DNA: TGTGCCATCAGTTCGCATCTAGCACAAGAGACCCAGTACTTC